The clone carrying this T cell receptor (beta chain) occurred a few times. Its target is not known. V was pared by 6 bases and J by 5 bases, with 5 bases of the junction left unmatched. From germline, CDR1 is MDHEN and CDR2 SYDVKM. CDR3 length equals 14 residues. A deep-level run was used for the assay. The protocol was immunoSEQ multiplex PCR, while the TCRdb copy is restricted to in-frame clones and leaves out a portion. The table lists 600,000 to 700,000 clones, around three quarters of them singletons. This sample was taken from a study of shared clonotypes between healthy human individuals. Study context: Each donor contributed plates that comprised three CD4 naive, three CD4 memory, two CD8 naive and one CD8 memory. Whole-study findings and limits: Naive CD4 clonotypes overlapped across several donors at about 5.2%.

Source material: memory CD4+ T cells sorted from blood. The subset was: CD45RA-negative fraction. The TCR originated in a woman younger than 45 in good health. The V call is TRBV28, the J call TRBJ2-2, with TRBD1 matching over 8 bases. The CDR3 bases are TGTGCCAGCAGGGACAGGGAAAATACCGGGGAGCTGTTTTTT. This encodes CASRDRENTGELFF.